The next 17 T cell receptor beta chains were all read from a single sample in a study of blood T cell repertoires in COVID-19. Assay used: immunoSEQ multiplex PCR; TCRdb lists only in-frame clones, some missing. The sample lists fewer than 300,000 clones, about 87% occurring once. Sequenced sample: PBMCs or T cells enriched from blood (not recorded which). Every receptor here comes from a woman aged 35 to 49 with acute COVID-19.

The rearrangement links TRBV7-9 to TRBJ1-4, with D perhaps matching TRBD1 (5 bases). CDR1 is SEHNR, CDR2 FQNEAQ, per germline (reference sequence). Trimming shortened V by 5 bases and J by 8 bases, and 18 bases separated the two germline ends. The CDR3 is 15 amino acids. The CDR3 protein is CASSPGRADKEKLFF. DNA of the CDR3: TGTGCCAGCAGCCCGGGCAGGGCTGATAAGGAAAAACTGTTTTTT. Complete variable domain (other parts from reference TRBV7-9 and TRBJ1-4): DTGVSQNPRHKITKRGQNVTFRCDPISEHNRLYWYRQTLGQGPEFLTYFQNEAQLEKSRLLSDRFSAERPKGSFSTLEIQRTEQGDSAMYLCASSPGRADKEKLFFGSGTQLSVL.

The chain couples TRBV11-3 to TRBJ2-1; 10 bases map to TRBD2. Germline CDR1 SGHNT, CDR2 YENEEA. The CDR3 length is 19 residues. Trimming removed 0 bases from V and 4 bases from J; junction bases left unmatched: 12. The CDR3 region is CASSLDGSSSGSFYNEQFF. The DNA of the CDR3 is TGTGCCAGCAGCTTAGATGGTAGTTCTAGCGGGAGTTTTTACAATGAGCAGTTCTTC.

The chain has TRBV5-1 and TRBJ1-1, with TRBD1 identical over 8 bases. The trim removed 6 bases at V and 0 bases at J, leaving 13 bases unmatched. The CDR3 has 17 residues. From germline, CDR1 is SGHRS and CDR2 YFSETQ. The CDR3: CASTRTGRAPMNTEAFF. In DNA form, the CDR3 reads TGCGCCAGCACAAGGACAGGGCGTGCTCCCATGAACACTGAAGCTTTCTTT.

This clone occurred once. The CDR3 DNA is TGTGCCATTCAAAACCCGGGACTAGCGGGAGGATCCAATGAGCAGTTCTTC. Protein: CAIQNPGLAGGSNEQFF. The chain combines TRBV10-3 with TRBJ2-1, with 15 bases that match TRBD2. The CDR3 sequence is 17 residues long. Trimming removed 9 bases from V and 6 bases from J; junction bases left unmatched: 12. Germline CDR1 reads ENHRY; CDR2 reads SYGVKD.

J is TRBJ2-1 and V is TRBV27; the D is unclear. The CDR3 is 14 residues long. The germline V gene has CDR1 MNHEY and CDR2 SMNVEV (reference sequence). V lost 5 bases to trimming and J lost 4 bases, with 12 bases between them. The CDR3 sequence is CASSDFLDYNEQFF. CDR3 nucleotides: TGTGCCAGCAGTGACTTCTTAGATTACAATGAGCAGTTCTTC.

The CDR3 sequence is CASTPTSGRAGELFF. The CDR3 coding sequence is TGTGCCAGCACCCCGACTAGCGGGAGGGCCGGGGAGCTGTTTTTT. V usage is TRBV9 and J usage is TRBJ2-2, with 14 bases identical to TRBD2. Germline V gene sequence: CDR1 SGDLS, CDR2 YYNGEE. This CDR3 region has 15 residues. V was clipped by 6 bases and J by 6 bases; unmatched bases: 4.

J is TRBJ1-1 and V is TRBV28, with D unresolved. From germline, CDR1 is MDHEN and CDR2 SYDVKM. The CDR3 has 13 residues. V lost 4 bases and J 3 bases, leaving 9 bases between the germline ends. The CDR3 DNA is TGTGCCAGCAGTTCCACAGTAGACACTGAAGCTTTCTTT. It encodes CASSSTVDTEAFF.

V usage is TRBV20-1 and J usage is TRBJ2-1; 15 bases align to TRBD2. From germline, CDR1 is DFQATT and CDR2 SNEGSKA (reference sequence). This CDR3 has 19 residues. V lost 3 bases, J lost 2 bases, and 11 bases stayed unmatched. CDR3 region: CSASGPGLAGGKAYNEQFF. The CDR3 nucleotides read TGCAGTGCTAGTGGTCCGGGACTAGCGGGAGGTAAGGCCTACAATGAGCAGTTCTTC.

This clone occurred once. This sample includes further DNA sequences coding for the same CDR3. The rearrangement uses TRBV5-4 and TRBJ2-5, with D tentatively TRBD1 (7 bases). V dropped 0 bases and J dropped 4 bases, with 10 bases sitting between them. Germline assignment: CDR1 SGHNT and CDR2 YYREEE (reference sequence). CDR3 length equals 14 residues. CDR3 in DNA: TGTGCCAGCAGCTTGGGACAGGGAGGAGAGACCCAGTACTTC. Residues: CASSLGQGGETQYF.

In nucleotides, the CDR3 is TGTGCCAGCAGCTTAGCTCAGGGGAACACTGAAGCTTTCTTT. This codes for CASSLAQGNTEAFF. V usage is TRBV11-2 and J usage is TRBJ1-1, with D perhaps matching TRBD1 (5 bases). V was cut by 1 base and J by 1 base, with 7 bases left in between. Germline CDR1 SGHAT, CDR2 FQNNGV. This CDR3 spans 14 amino acids. The full variable domain, rest sourced from reference TRBV11-2 and TRBJ1-1, is EAGVAQSPRYKIIEKRQSVAFWCNPISGHATLYWYQQILGQGPKLLIQFQNNGVVDDSQLPKDRFSAERLKGVDSTLKIQPAKLEDSAVYLCASSLAQGNTEAFFGQGTRLTVV.

J is TRBJ1-4 and V is TRBV11-3; D is unresolved. The germline V gene has CDR1 SGHNT and CDR2 YENEEA. This CDR3 is built from 12 residues. V lost 4 bases, J lost 8 bases, and 8 bases lay in between. CDR3 region: CASSYEEEKLFF. CDR3 sequence (DNA): TGTGCCAGCAGCTATGAGGAGGAAAAACTGTTTTTT.

CDR3 bases: TGTGCCAGTAAGGGACAGGGCCCCTATGGCTACACCTTC. This gives the protein CASKGQGPYGYTF. The chain uses TRBV7-9 and TRBJ1-2, with TRBD1 matching over 9 bases. Germline V CDR1 and CDR2: SEHNR, FQNEAQ (reference sequence). The CDR3 runs to 13 residues. Trimming at V came to 9 bases and at J to 4 bases, leaving 6 bases not matched to a gene.

This rearrangement joins TRBV19 to TRBJ1-1; 8 nucleotides align to TRBD1. The V and J ends lost 4 bases and 0 bases, in that order; junction bases with no gene match: 7. CDR3 length: 16 residues. The V gene's germline CDR1 is LNHDA and CDR2 SQIVND (reference sequence). CDR3 sequence: CASSTQGAPMNTEAFF. CDR3 nucleotides: TGTGCCAGTAGTACGCAGGGGGCCCCGATGAACACTGAAGCTTTCTTT.

This clone was recorded only once. The V call is TRBV7-9, the J call TRBJ1-4; 7 bases align to TRBD1. The CDR3 length is 17 residues. V lost 1 base and J lost 0; bases outside the gene matches: 5. In germline, CDR1 is SEHNR, CDR2 FQNEAQ (reference sequence). The CDR3 here is CASSLGSQGATNEKLFF. The DNA for the CDR3 is TGTGCCAGCAGCTTAGGGTCCCAGGGGGCAACTAATGAAAAACTGTTTTTT. The variable domain in full, with the rest retrieved from reference TRBV7-9 and TRBJ1-4, is DTGVSQNPRHKITKRGQNVTFRCDPISEHNRLYWYRQTLGQGPEFLTYFQNEAQLEKSRLLSDRFSAERPKGSFSTLEIQRTEQGDSAMYLCASSLGSQGATNEKLFFGSGTQLSVL.

The chain links TRBV9 to TRBJ2-3; 9 nucleotides match TRBD2. CDR3 length: 16 amino acids. V was pared by 0 bases and J by 6 bases, with 8 bases of the junction left unmatched. Germline V CDR1 and CDR2: SGDLS, YYNGEE. The CDR3 DNA reads as TGTGCCAGCAGCGTAGAGGGGGTTAGCGGGAGCGATACGCAGTATTTT. This gives the protein CASSVEGVSGSDTQYF.

The V and J genes are TRBV6-4 and TRBJ1-1, with D perhaps matching TRBD1 (5 bases). The V gene lost 8 bases and the J gene lost 3 bases, with 13 bases spanning the gap. This CDR3 contains 13 residues. From germline, CDR1 is MRHNA and CDR2 SNTAGT. This chain's CDR3 is CASRAGFDTEAFF. CDR3 sequence (DNA): TGTGCCAGCCGGGCAGGGTTCGACACTGAAGCTTTCTTT.

The chain is built from TRBV6-5 and TRBJ2-7; D is unresolved. The germline V gene has CDR1 MNHEY and CDR2 SVGAGI. This CDR3 has 15 residues. V was clipped by 0 bases and J by 2 bases, with 11 bases between them. CDR3 nucleotide sequence: TGTGCCAGCAGTTACTCGAGGTACGGTACCTACGAGCAGTACGTC. Its protein product is CASSYSRYGTYEQYV.